This T cell receptor (beta chain) was captured in a study of blood T cell repertoires in COVID-19. Looking at the study overall: Sites across the United States, Italy and Spain contributed samples from acute and convalescent COVID-19. Sources were T cells, B-cell-depleted T cells, or PBMCs; the material itself was cDNA or gDNA.

Per the original data handling: Estimation of nucleated cell counts was performed using reference gene primer amplification. Repertoires were generated with immunoSEQ multiplex PCR, while TCRdb's copy carries only in-frame clones and drops some. V, J and clone size are those of that table, while D and trimming were read from the DNA. Here the sample spans around 150,000 clones, roughly 80% being singletons. The CDR3 sequence is 11 residues long. Germline V gene sequence: CDR1 MNHNY, CDR2 SVGAGI (reference sequence). V lost 5 bases and J lost 8, with 6 bases in between. The clonotype was recovered from a middle-aged man with acute or convalescent COVID-19. This chain connects TRBV6-6 to TRBJ1-4; D is undetermined. Sequenced: peripheral blood. Here the CDR3 reads CASSRAEKLFF. The CDR3 DNA reads TGTGCCAGCAGTCGTGCGGAAAAACTGTTTTTT.